The entry below describes one T cell receptor beta chain. The method was immunoSEQ multiplex PCR; TCRdb's version includes in-frame clones alone and lacks a portion of them. This sample has approximately 200,000 clones, with around 87% found just once. These data come from a study of blood T cell repertoires in COVID-19. Study in general: Donors in the United States, Italy and Spain gave samples during acute or convalescent COVID-19.

The study drew participants aged roughly 18 to 89 years from some 24 US areas. Germline CDR1 and CDR2: LNHDA and SQIVND (reference sequence). V dropped 3 bases and J dropped 3; count of bases not matched to a gene: 4. There are 14 residues in the CDR3. Sequenced input: PBMCs or T cells enriched from blood (not recorded which). The rearrangement links TRBV19 to TRBJ2-7; 8 nucleotides match TRBD1. The sequence was collected from a woman younger than 30 in a cohort exposed to, infected with or recovered from COVID-19 (not recorded which). For the CDR3, the DNA is TGTGCCAGTAGTATCCAGGGGGCGAACTACGAGCAGTACTTC. Its translation is CASSIQGANYEQYF.